This TCR beta chain stems from a study of T cells in localized non-small cell lung cancer (dated by TCRdb to 2020 to 2021). Regarding the study in general: T cell repertoires of about 240 early-stage NSCLC patients were analyzed, with tumors being compared against uninvolved tumor-adjacent lungs. The cohort comprised 236 treatment-naïve NSCLC patients with resected, localized lung tumors. A mean age of around 66 years was recorded for the NSCLC patients, of whom more than 120 were male and 95 to 110 were female. On the study overall, not on this receptor specifically: Because multi-region tumor sequencing was not performed, intratumor heterogeneity could not be ruled out. The highest T cell clonality was observed in uninvolved tumor-adjacent lung, where clonality exceeded that of tumor, suggesting that antigenic responses were more focused in uninvolved tumor-adjacent lung. Longer overall survival was associated with higher blood T cell density, whereas shorter survival was associated with higher adjacent-lung clonality. Because the study design was exploratory, TCR variables were selected using unadjusted p-values without false-discovery rate correction. Of the top 100 tumor clones, a median of approximately 60 were detected in paired uninvolved adjacent lung; about 26 were also among that lung's top 100.

The CDR3 sequence holds 16 residues, the cysteine and phenylalanine included. Of the read, only the CDR3 DNA is kept; its 48 bases are in frame from base 1. Trimming costs V 1 base and J 4 bases, and their ends lie 16 bases apart. The CDR1 and CDR2 encoded by the germline V gene are SGHTA and FQGTGA. At diagnosis, tumor, uninvolved tumor-adjacent lung and peripheral blood were collected and then preserved as a mix of FFPE and fresh-frozen material. Blood samples were analyzed as peripheral blood mononuclear cells for TCR repertoire profiling. A remark on this clone: Its antigen remains undetermined. There are no base qualities to consult, and no much larger clone falls within one base.

The immunoSEQ Assay was used to sequence TCR beta CDR3 regions from DNA. In the paper's pipeline: T cell density was computed as TCR beta template counts normalized to usable DNA estimated by amplifying housekeeping genes. Richness was estimated with the preseqR package, extrapolating to 400,000 templates for PBMC samples and 120,000 templates for tissue samples. Clonality was calculated as one minus Pielou's evenness. Differential abundance testing on productive amino-acid clonotypes, with a minimum total count of 5 and an alpha of 0.1, was used to identify tissue-enriched TCRs. The Jaccard Index and the Morisita Overlap Index were used to quantify repertoire overlap between compartments. GLIPH grouped TCR beta CDR3s together with public tetramer-defined viral CDR3s, and a viral motif had to include at least three viral sequences and show V-gene enrichment. The source is immuneACCESS, and TCRdb retained only in-frame sequences with V and J called. Part of the clones is not carried over; for the studies checked, unresolved V genes explain less than half of this, and the remainder is unexplained. V, J and clone size are taken as reported in that table, and D and trimming were inferred from the DNA itself. The sample table shows tens of thousands of clones, and more than 85% are seen once. The top ten constitute 15% to 20% of the sample.

The rearranged segments are TRBV7-3 and TRBJ2-5; the D gene is perhaps TRBD2, on 6 matching bases. The sequencing used peripheral blood, collected before any cancer treatment. The origin of this receptor is a man aged 35 to 69 with stage I lung adenocarcinoma. The CDR3 protein: CASSLSGRAGGETQYF. Read as DNA, the sequence is TGTGCCAGCAGCTTAAGTGGAAGGGCCGGGGGAGAGACCCAGTACTTC.